This is a list of T cell receptor beta chains from one sample in a study of CD8 T cells in ankylosing spondylitis. TCRdb re-derived calls from the 5' RACE reads in MiXCR, one entry per CDR3 protein. The sample has about 540,000 distinct CDR3 sequences; 9.5% to 15% are singletons. The sample was blood, either unsorted or a sorted T cell fraction (not recorded which). Receptors originate from a male donor with ankylosing spondylitis. Both conserved end residues are part of each CDR3. A D gene is named only where the DNA matches it firmly. Clone size is not always given. Where it is, it says once, few, many or a class for expanded clones.

v_call: TRBV19
clone_size: few
d_call: NA
j_call: TRBJ1-1
cdr3_aa: CASSIGSGGNTEAFF
cdr3_nt: TGTGCCAGTAGTATTGGGTCGGGGGGGAACACTGAAGCTTTCTTT

v_call: TRBV25-1
clone_size: NA
d_call: NA
j_call: TRBJ1-1
cdr3_aa: CASSESGRDPEAFF
cdr3_nt: TGTGCCAGCAGTGAATCAGGGCGGGATCCTGAAGCTTTCTTT

v_call: TRBV20-1
clone_size: few
d_call: NA
j_call: TRBJ2-3
cdr3_aa: CSAVAASTDTQYF
cdr3_nt: TGCAGTGCTGTAGCGGCTAGCACAGATACGCAGTATTTT

v_call: TRBV7-8
clone_size: NA
d_call: TRBD1
j_call: TRBJ1-2
cdr3_aa: CASSSTGPGQGYGYTF
cdr3_nt: TGTGCCAGCAGCTCAACTGGGCCGGGACAGGGGTATGGCTACACCTTC

v_call: TRBV20-1
clone_size: NA
d_call: TRBD1
j_call: TRBJ1-1
cdr3_aa: CSAWDSSAFF
cdr3_nt: TGCAGTGCTTGGGACAGTTCCGCTTTCTTT

v_call: TRBV4-2
clone_size: NA
d_call: NA
j_call: TRBJ1-6
cdr3_aa: CASSQDQDSPLHF
cdr3_nt: TGTGCCAGCAGCCAAGATCAGGATTCACCCCTCCACTTT

v_call: TRBV20-1
clone_size: few
d_call: TRBD1
j_call: TRBJ1-2
cdr3_aa: CSAPPPQLQGEYGYTF
cdr3_nt: TGCAGTGCTCCGCCACCCCAATTACAGGGGGAATATGGCTACACCTTC

v_call: TRBV20-1
clone_size: few
d_call: NA
j_call: TRBJ1-5
cdr3_aa: CSASPGRGNQPQHF
cdr3_nt: TGCAGTGCTAGCCCGGGACGGGGCAATCAGCCCCAGCATTTT

v_call: TRBV2
clone_size: NA
d_call: TRBD2
j_call: TRBJ2-4
cdr3_aa: CASSEAAGVENIQYF
cdr3_nt: TGTGCCAGCAGTGAAGCGGCGGGAGTGGAAAACATTCAGTACTTC

v_call: TRBV19
clone_size: few
d_call: NA
j_call: TRBJ2-7
cdr3_aa: CASSIAHEGEQYF
cdr3_nt: TGTGCCAGTAGTATAGCTCACGAGGGCGAGCAGTACTTC

v_call: TRBV9
clone_size: few
d_call: NA
j_call: TRBJ1-5
cdr3_aa: CASSVGQGGNQPQHF
cdr3_nt: TGTGCCAGCAGCGTAGGGCAGGGTGGCAATCAGCCCCAGCATTTT

v_call: TRBV3-1
clone_size: NA
d_call: NA
j_call: TRBJ2-3
cdr3_aa: CASSLPDSTDTQYF
cdr3_nt: TGTGCCAGCAGCCTCCCGGACAGCACAGATACGCAGTATTTT

v_call: TRBV20-1
clone_size: NA
d_call: TRBD2
j_call: TRBJ2-7
cdr3_aa: CSARPPGLAGGSRPYEQYF
cdr3_nt: TGCAGTGCTAGACCTCCAGGACTAGCGGGAGGCAGCCGCCCCTACGAGCAGTACTTC

v_call: TRBV7-2
clone_size: NA
d_call: TRBD1
j_call: TRBJ2-1
cdr3_aa: CASSFNRGYEQFF
cdr3_nt: TGTGCCAGCAGCTTCAACAGGGGATATGAGCAGTTCTTC

v_call: TRBV7-2
clone_size: NA
d_call: NA
j_call: TRBJ2-5
cdr3_aa: CASSSPGAIQETQYF
cdr3_nt: TGTGCCAGCAGCTCACCTGGTGCGATCCAAGAGACCCAGTACTTC

v_call: TRBV4-1
clone_size: once
d_call: NA
j_call: TRBJ1-1
cdr3_aa: CASSQEAQGLWSTEAFF
cdr3_nt: TGCGCCAGCAGCCAAGAAGCACAGGGACTATGGAGCACTGAAGCTTTCTTT

v_call: TRBV7-2
clone_size: few
d_call: NA
j_call: TRBJ2-3
cdr3_aa: CASSLDEGRKEYF
cdr3_nt: TGTGCCAGCAGCTTGGATGAGGGGAGAAAAGAGTATTTT

v_call: TRBV29-1
clone_size: NA
d_call: NA
j_call: TRBJ2-7
cdr3_aa: CSVGEGRSYEQYF
cdr3_nt: TGCAGCGTGGGGGAAGGTCGCTCCTACGAGCAGTACTTC

v_call: TRBV6-1
clone_size: few
d_call: NA
j_call: TRBJ1-1
cdr3_aa: CASSEFATEAFF
cdr3_nt: TGTGCCAGCAGTGAATTTGCGACTGAAGCTTTCTTT

v_call: TRBV24-1
clone_size: NA
d_call: TRBD1
j_call: TRBJ2-7
cdr3_aa: CATSDPDRGYEQYF
cdr3_nt: TGTGCCACCAGTGATCCTGACAGGGGCTACGAGCAGTACTTC

v_call: TRBV7-2
clone_size: NA
d_call: NA
j_call: TRBJ2-7
cdr3_aa: CASSLVTPYEQYF
cdr3_nt: TGTGCCAGCAGCTTAGTTACTCCCTACGAGCAGTACTTC

v_call: TRBV7-2
clone_size: NA
d_call: TRBD2
j_call: TRBJ2-7
cdr3_aa: CASSFPGLAVYEQYF
cdr3_nt: TGTGCCAGCAGCTTTCCGGGACTAGCGGTCTACGAGCAGTACTTC

v_call: TRBV24-1
clone_size: NA
d_call: NA
j_call: TRBJ1-2
cdr3_aa: CATSPKRPRVGGYTF
cdr3_nt: TGTGCCACCAGTCCTAAGAGGCCCAGGGTCGGTGGCTACACCTTC

v_call: TRBV20-1
clone_size: few
d_call: TRBD2
j_call: TRBJ2-7
cdr3_aa: CSARDAAGWSGENSYEQYF
cdr3_nt: TGCAGTGCTAGAGATGCGGCGGGTTGGAGCGGGGAAAACTCCTACGAGCAGTACTTC

v_call: TRBV20-1
clone_size: NA
d_call: NA
j_call: TRBJ2-5
cdr3_aa: CSAPHRGMKTQYF
cdr3_nt: TGCAGTGCTCCGCACCGGGGGATGAAGACCCAGTACTTC

v_call: TRBV3-1
clone_size: NA
d_call: TRBD2
j_call: TRBJ2-2
cdr3_aa: CASSQRAGVNTGELFF
cdr3_nt: TGTGCCAGCAGCCAACGGGCGGGGGTGAACACCGGGGAGCTGTTTTTT

v_call: TRBV24-1
clone_size: many
d_call: NA
j_call: TRBJ2-2
cdr3_aa: CATSDGPGSYTGELFF
cdr3_nt: TGTGCCACCAGTGATGGCCCGGGGAGTTACACCGGGGAGCTGTTTTTT

v_call: TRBV12-3/TRBV12-4
clone_size: few
d_call: NA
j_call: TRBJ1-2
cdr3_aa: CASSQGRSLPYGYTF
cdr3_nt: TGTGCCAGCAGTCAGGGACGATCCCTCCCCTATGGCTACACCTTC

v_call: TRBV11-2
clone_size: NA
d_call: NA
j_call: TRBJ1-6
cdr3_aa: CASSVDRSNGAPLHF
cdr3_nt: TGTGCCAGCAGCGTCGACAGGTCCAACGGCGCACCCCTCCACTTT

v_call: TRBV12-3/TRBV12-4
clone_size: many
d_call: TRBD2
j_call: TRBJ2-5
cdr3_aa: CASTLPGRYQETQYF
cdr3_nt: TGTGCCAGCACCCTTCCCGGGAGGTACCAAGAGACCCAGTACTTC

v_call: TRBV6-1
clone_size: few
d_call: TRBD1
j_call: TRBJ1-3
cdr3_aa: CASSEFSRTGGSSGNTIYF
cdr3_nt: TGTGCCAGCAGTGAATTTTCCCGGACAGGGGGATCCTCTGGAAACACCATATATTTT

v_call: TRBV5-1
clone_size: NA
d_call: TRBD2
j_call: TRBJ2-7
cdr3_aa: CASSSTSGASNEQYF
cdr3_nt: TGCGCCAGCAGCTCCACTAGCGGGGCCTCGAACGAGCAGTACTTC

v_call: TRBV11-2
clone_size: many
d_call: NA
j_call: TRBJ1-6
cdr3_aa: CASSPGHYNSPLHF
cdr3_nt: TGTGCCAGCAGCCCTGGACACTATAATTCACCCCTCCACTTT

v_call: TRBV20-1
clone_size: few
d_call: NA
j_call: TRBJ1-4
cdr3_aa: CSALGPSDDEKLFF
cdr3_nt: TGCAGTGCCTTGGGACCGAGTGATGATGAAAAACTGTTTTTT

v_call: TRBV20-1
clone_size: many
d_call: TRBD1
j_call: TRBJ2-1
cdr3_aa: CSARTGSWYNEQFF
cdr3_nt: TGCAGTGCGCGGACAGGGTCTTGGTACAATGAGCAGTTCTTC

v_call: TRBV12-3/TRBV12-4
clone_size: many
d_call: NA
j_call: TRBJ2-2
cdr3_aa: CASSLGDGHTGELFF
cdr3_nt: TGTGCCAGCAGTTTAGGGGATGGACATACCGGGGAGCTGTTTTTT

v_call: TRBV3-1
clone_size: few
d_call: TRBD1
j_call: TRBJ1-2
cdr3_aa: CASSQAPGTGNGYTF
cdr3_nt: TGTGCCAGCAGCCAAGCCCCCGGGACAGGGAACGGCTACACCTTC

v_call: TRBV20-1
clone_size: NA
d_call: NA
j_call: TRBJ1-5
cdr3_aa: CSAPPRDNNQPQHF
cdr3_nt: TGCAGTGCGCCCCCCCGGGACAACAATCAGCCCCAGCATTTT

v_call: TRBV29-1
clone_size: few
d_call: NA
j_call: TRBJ2-1
cdr3_aa: CSVERGDAGSYNEQFF
cdr3_nt: TGCAGCGTTGAAAGAGGGGACGCCGGCTCCTACAATGAGCAGTTCTTC

v_call: TRBV12-3/TRBV12-4
clone_size: few
d_call: TRBD2
j_call: TRBJ2-1
cdr3_aa: CASIGTRNEQFF
cdr3_nt: TGTGCCAGCATTGGGACTAGGAATGAGCAGTTCTTC

v_call: TRBV5-1
clone_size: many
d_call: NA
j_call: TRBJ1-2
cdr3_aa: CASSPQGTALYGYTF
cdr3_nt: TGCGCCAGCAGCCCCCAGGGGACGGCTCTTTATGGCTACACCTTC

v_call: TRBV6-5
clone_size: few
d_call: TRBD2
j_call: TRBJ2-1
cdr3_aa: CASSYGREGKNEQFF
cdr3_nt: TGTGCCAGCAGTTATGGGCGGGAGGGGAAAAATGAGCAGTTCTTC

v_call: TRBV7-2
clone_size: NA
d_call: NA
j_call: TRBJ2-7
cdr3_aa: CASSLSSFYEQYF
cdr3_nt: TGTGCCAGCAGCTTGAGCAGTTTCTACGAGCAGTACTTC

v_call: TRBV7-2
clone_size: NA
d_call: TRBD2
j_call: TRBJ2-5
cdr3_aa: CASSLGLAGGMETQYF
cdr3_nt: TGTGCCAGCAGCTTAGGGCTAGCGGGAGGGATGGAGACCCAGTACTTC

v_call: TRBV11-2
clone_size: NA
d_call: NA
j_call: TRBJ2-5
cdr3_aa: CASSLESTQETQYF
cdr3_nt: TGTGCCAGCAGCTTAGAGAGTACTCAAGAGACCCAGTACTTC

v_call: TRBV20-1
clone_size: NA
d_call: NA
j_call: TRBJ2-2
cdr3_aa: CSASARGRGTGELFF
cdr3_nt: TGCAGTGCTAGTGCCCGGGGTCGGGGCACCGGGGAGCTGTTTTTT

v_call: TRBV11-2
clone_size: many
d_call: NA
j_call: TRBJ2-1
cdr3_aa: CASSRDLYNEQFF
cdr3_nt: TGTGCCAGCAGTCGTGACTTATACAATGAGCAGTTCTTC

v_call: TRBV2
clone_size: few
d_call: NA
j_call: TRBJ2-1
cdr3_aa: CAIMRQRSDNEQFF
cdr3_nt: TGTGCCATCATGAGACAGCGAAGCGACAATGAGCAGTTCTTC

v_call: TRBV12-3/TRBV12-4
clone_size: few
d_call: NA
j_call: TRBJ1-5
cdr3_aa: CASTPTNGGNQPQHF
cdr3_nt: TGTGCCAGCACCCCCACAAACGGGGGCAATCAGCCCCAGCATTTT

v_call: TRBV29-1
clone_size: NA
d_call: NA
j_call: TRBJ2-1
cdr3_aa: CSVEFSGNYNEQFF
cdr3_nt: TGCAGCGTTGAATTTAGCGGCAACTACAATGAGCAGTTCTTC